This TCR beta chain was captured in a study of response to subunit inactivated influenza vaccine. Points from the study as a whole: Seasonal influenza vaccination, on each occasion, was suggested by the authors to recruit few new T cells.

There are many counts of this clonotype. What it binds is not known. CDR3 length: 14 residues. V was pared by 4 bases and J by 8 bases, with 8 bases of the junction left unmatched. Per germline, CDR1 SGHRS and CDR2 YFSETQ. One entry per CDR3 protein, called by TCRdb with MiXCR from the RT-PCR reads. The sample carries roughly 570,000 distinct CDR3 sequences, around 15% recorded once. The chain combines TRBV5-1 with TRBJ1-4; 7 nucleotides align to TRBD1. The clonotype originates from a man aged 50-59 years who received an inactivated influenza vaccine. The sequencing here drew on PBMCs from blood, taken approximately 13 days after vaccination. The CDR3 here is CASSNGDSPEKLFF. Here the CDR3 DNA reads TGCGCCAGCAGCAACGGGGACAGCCCAGAAAAACTGTTTTTT.